The 31 T cell receptor beta chains below were found in one sample sequenced in a study of patients and donors after allogeneic stem cell transplantation. Each CDR3 protein is one row after TCRdb ran MiXCR on the RT-PCR reads. The sample shows about 960,000 distinct CDR3 sequences, over 15% of them seen only once. The sequencing sample was made of blood, either unsorted or a sorted T cell fraction (not recorded which). All receptors come from a human donor who was either an allogeneic HSCT recipient or a stem cell or donor lymphocyte infusion donor (not recorded which). It is not recorded whose cells these are; they may come from a transplant donor.

This clonotype has only a few counts. The chain links TRBV9 to TRBJ2-7; D gene unclear. Per the germline V gene, CDR1 is SGDLS and CDR2 is YYNGEE. V was pared by 3 bases and J by 3 bases, with 7 bases between. The CDR3 totals 12 residues. CDR3 nucleotides: TGTGCCAGCAGCGCGGATTACTACGAGCAGTACTTC. This sequence encodes CASSADYYEQYF. Supplemented by reference TRBV9 and TRBJ2-7, the full variable domain reads DSGVTQTPKHLITATGQRVTLRCSPRSGDLSVYWYQQSLDQGLQFLIQYYNGEERAKGNILERFSAQQFPDLHSELNLSSLELGDSALYFCASSADYYEQYFGPGTRLTVT.

The chain is built from TRBV7-9 and TRBJ1-5; perhaps TRBD1 as D (5 bases). V was trimmed by 5 bases and J by 3 bases, leaving 14 bases between them. The CDR3 extends over 15 amino acids. Germline V gene sequence: CDR1 SEHNR, CDR2 FQNEAQ (reference sequence). The CDR3 is CASSPPGGDNQPQHF. The CDR3 DNA reads TGTGCCAGCAGCCCCCCCGGGGGGGACAATCAGCCCCAGCATTTT.

The rearrangement joins TRBV6-5 to TRBJ2-2, with 12 bases matching TRBD1. The V segment lost 1 base and the J segment 7 bases; nucleotides outside the gene matches: 7. The CDR3 has 17 amino acids. Per the germline V gene, CDR1 is MNHEY and CDR2 is SVGAGI. For the CDR3, the DNA is TGTGCCAGCAGTTACTTGGGGACAGGGGGCGGGAGCGGGGAGCTGTTTTTT. Translating gives CASSYLGTGGGSGELFF.

In its sample, this clonotype was seen a few times. The J gene is TRBJ2-1, the V gene TRBV15, with D perhaps assigned TRBD1 or TRBD2 (6 bases each). Germline-derived CDR1 and CDR2 are LNHNV and YYDKDF (reference sequence). Trimming shortened V by 1 base and J by 7 bases, and 17 bases separated the two germline ends. The CDR3 is 16 residues long. This CDR3 is CATSRGQGGRGNEQFF. The CDR3 DNA is TGTGCCACCAGCAGAGGACAAGGGGGGCGAGGGAATGAGCAGTTCTTC. Based on the CDR3 plus reference TRBV15 and TRBJ2-1, the full variable domain is DAMVIQNPRYQVTQFGKPVTLSCSQTLNHNVMYWYQQKSSQAPKLLFHYYDKDFNNEADTPDNFQSRRPNTSFCFLDIRSPGLGDTAMYLCATSRGQGGRGNEQFFGPGTRLTVL.

This clonotype was found a few times. J is TRBJ1-5 and V is TRBV7-9; D remains unclear. The V and J ends lost 1 base and 2 bases respectively, with 9 bases between them. The CDR3 sequence is 15 residues long. The germline gives CDR1 SEHNR, CDR2 FQNEAQ (reference sequence). CDR3: CASSLGFTGNQPQHF. The DNA of the CDR3 is TGTGCCAGCAGCTTAGGTTTTACAGGCAATCAGCCCCAGCATTTT.

In regard to this clonotype: The junction does not match germline at one end; this may be a read error. The DNA of the CDR3 is TGTGCTAGCAGCTTAGGTAGCAGGGACAAAGTCACCTACAATGAGCAGTTCTTC. It encodes CASSLGSRDKVTYNEQFF. This chain uses TRBV7-7 with TRBJ2-1, with D maybe TRBD1 (6 bases). Per germline, CDR1 SSHAT and CDR2 FNYEAQ (reference sequence). This CDR3 comprises 18 residues.

This clonotype has more than one count but fewer than ten. The chain links TRBV24-1 to TRBJ2-1; weak D call: TRBD1 (6 bases). This CDR3 has 15 residues. The germline CDR1 and CDR2 sequences are KGHDR and SFDVKD. The V end was cut by 9 bases, the J end by 0 bases, with 14 bases between. The CDR3 nucleotides are TGTGCCACCTCCCGGCAGGACAGCTCCTACAATGAGCAGTTCTTC. Translation: CATSRQDSSYNEQFF.

The chain joins TRBV20-1 to TRBJ1-5; tentative D call: TRBD1 (6 bases). V was pared by 5 bases and J by 4 bases, with 9 bases between. The CDR3 has 12 residues. Germline values: CDR1 DFQATT, CDR2 SNEGSKA (reference sequence). CDR3 sequence reads: CSALDSNQPQHF. The CDR3 DNA follows: TGCAGTGCTTTGGACAGTAATCAGCCCCAGCATTTT.

The rearrangement uses TRBV10-3 and TRBJ2-7, with 8 nucleotides matching TRBD2. V dropped 9 bases and J dropped 0; count of bases not matched to a gene: 10. The CDR3 consists of 15 residues. CDR1 and CDR2 from the germline V gene are ENHRY and SYGVKD. The CDR3 DNA is TGTGCCATGCAAGAGCGAAGCGGGGGCTCCTACGAGCAGTACTTC. Amino acids: CAMQERSGGSYEQYF.

This chain connects TRBV24-1 to TRBJ2-7, with D perhaps TRBD2 (6 bases). Trimming took 3 bases from V and 7 from J, leaving 9 bases between them. Germline V gives CDR1 KGHDR, CDR2 SFDVKD. The CDR3 loop spans 12 amino acids. The CDR3 bases are TGTGCCACCAGTGATGACGGGAGTGAGCAGTACTTC. This gives the protein CATSDDGSEQYF.

This clonotype has only a few counts. The chain employs TRBV6-5 and TRBJ2-1; 7 bases are a match to TRBD2. The CDR3 contains 16 residues. CDR1 is MNHEY, CDR2 SVGAGI, per germline. Trimming removed 4 bases from V and 5 bases from J; junction bases left unmatched: 11. The CDR3 bases are TGTGCCAGCAGTTCGGGGGTAAAGGGGAGGGACAATGAGCAGTTCTTC. It codes for CASSSGVKGRDNEQFF.

This clonotype turned up a few times. V gene TRBV2 combines with J gene TRBJ2-7; TRBD2 aligns across 11 bases. CDR1 and CDR2 from the germline V gene are SNHLY and FYNNEI. There are 16 residues in the CDR3. With V trimmed by 5 bases and J by 2 bases, 8 bases remained unmatched. The DNA for the CDR3 is TGTGCCAGCAGTTACCACCTAGCGGGGGGTCCCTACGAGCAGTACTTC. It yields the protein CASSYHLAGGPYEQYF.

This clonotype was counted a few times. This chain uses TRBV6-2 or TRBV6-3 with TRBJ2-1; 9 bases agree with TRBD2. Germline V gene sequence: CDR1 MNHEY, CDR2 SVGEGT. The J segment lost 7 bases and the V segment lost 8 bases, leaving 12 bases of the junction unmatched. The CDR3 length is 15 residues. The CDR3 nucleotides are TGTGCCAGCTGGGGGACTAGCCCCCCAGGGAATGAGCAGTTCTTC. It encodes CASWGTSPPGNEQFF.

This clonotype has a handful of counts. The chain is built from TRBV4-1 and TRBJ2-3; 10 positions match TRBD2. This CDR3 has 17 residues. The germline CDR1 and CDR2 sequences are MGHRA and YSYEKL. V lost 0 bases, J lost 4 bases, and 7 bases stayed unmatched. The CDR3 loop reads CASSQDGAGGRADTQYF. The CDR3 coding sequence is TGCGCCAGCAGCCAAGATGGAGCGGGGGGGAGAGCAGATACGCAGTATTTT.

This chain connects TRBV29-1 to TRBJ1-2; tentative D call: TRBD1 (6 bases). From germline, CDR1 is SQVTM and CDR2 ANQGSEA. V was pared by 5 bases and J by 4 bases, with 14 bases between. This CDR3 comprises 13 residues. In nucleotides, the CDR3 is TGCAGCGTTCTAGAGGGGGTGGGCTATGGCTACACCTTC. It codes for CSVLEGVGYGYTF.

This clonotype was seen more than once but under ten times. The chain has TRBV5-1 and TRBJ2-5, with D uncertain. CDR1 SGHRS and CDR2 YFSETQ come from the germline V gene. The CDR3 is 13 amino acids. V lost 3 bases and J lost 2, with 8 bases in between. CDR3 bases: TGCGCCAGCAGCTCGACCTCTCAAGAGACCCAGTACTTC. This translates into CASSSTSQETQYF. The full variable domain, rest sourced from reference TRBV5-1 and TRBJ2-5, is KAGVTQTPRYLIKTRGQQVTLSCSPISGHRSVSWYQQTPGQGLQFLFEYFSETQRNKGNFPGRFSGRQFSNSRSEMNVSTLELGDSALYLCASSSTSQETQYFGPGTRLLVL.

This clonotype was recorded a few times. This chain uses TRBV12-3 or TRBV12-4 with TRBJ1-1; no definite D call. The CDR3 extends over 13 amino acids. Deletions cut 4 bases from V and 2 bases from J, with 8 bases between. CDR3 bases: TGTGCCAGCAGTTACGGGATAAACACTGAAGCTTTCTTT. Translated, it gives CASSYGINTEAFF.

The chain combines TRBV7-3 with TRBJ2-3, with D perhaps TRBD1 (6 bases). Germline V gene sequence: CDR1 SGHTA, CDR2 FQGTGA. V lost 5 bases and J lost 2, with 17 bases in between. The CDR3 is 16 amino acids. The DNA of the CDR3 is TGTGCCAGCAGCCCAACAGGGACACAGACCACAGATACGCAGTATTTT. This codes for CASSPTGTQTTDTQYF.

This clonotype was recorded a few times. The chain couples TRBV11-2 to TRBJ1-1, with a possible D match to TRBD1 (5 bases). CDR3 length: 18 amino acids. Germline V gives CDR1 SGHAT, CDR2 FQNNGV. Deletions cut 4 bases from V and 4 bases from J, with 25 bases between. The DNA of the CDR3 is TGTGCCAGCAGCTCAGTCTGGCAGTTGGTGGGGGGAGTCACTGAAGCTTTCTTT. This gives the protein CASSSVWQLVGGVTEAFF.

V usage is TRBV7-9 and J usage is TRBJ2-3, with D hard to call. The V and J ends lost 5 bases and 2 bases respectively, with 5 bases between them. CDR3 length equals 12 residues. Germline V gene data show CDR1 as SEHNR and CDR2 as FQNEAQ (reference sequence). CDR3 DNA sequence: TGTGCCAGCAGCGCCTACACAGATACGCAGTATTTT. It codes for CASSAYTDTQYF.

The rearrangement uses TRBV9 and TRBJ1-1; TRBD1 is a possible D gene (5 bases). Per the germline V gene, CDR1 is SGDLS and CDR2 is YYNGEE. The CDR3 length is 13 residues. V lost 1 base, J lost 5 bases, and 9 bases lay in between. For the CDR3, the DNA is TGTGCCAGCAGCGTATATGGGGGGACTGAAGCTTTCTTT. Encoded protein: CASSVYGGTEAFF. The full variable domain, rest sourced from reference TRBV9 and TRBJ1-1, is DSGVTQTPKHLITATGQRVTLRCSPRSGDLSVYWYQQSLDQGLQFLIQYYNGEERAKGNILERFSAQQFPDLHSELNLSSLELGDSALYFCASSVYGGTEAFFGQGTRLTVV.

V and J are TRBV10-2 and TRBJ2-7, with D possibly matching TRBD2 (6 bases). The germline gives CDR1 WSHSY, CDR2 SAAADI. Trimming cost V 3 bases and J 3 bases, with 6 bases left between them. CDR3 size: 12 residues. CDR3 sequence reads: CASSDGSYEQYF. CDR3 DNA sequence: TGCGCCAGCAGTGACGGGAGCTACGAGCAGTACTTC.

The sample holds a few counts of this clonotype. The chain links TRBV11-1 to TRBJ1-1; D ambiguous. The CDR3 runs to 16 residues. With 0 bases removed from V and 0 bases from J, the gap between germline ends came to 11 bases. Germline-derived CDR1 and CDR2 are SGHAT and FQDESV (reference sequence). In nucleotides, the CDR3 is TGTGCCAGCAGCTTAGCGTTTCGCGGAATGAACACTGAAGCTTTCTTT. Its protein is CASSLAFRGMNTEAFF.

The genes are TRBV27 and TRBJ2-3, with D tentatively TRBD1 (7 bases). CDR1 and CDR2 from the germline V gene are MNHEY and SMNVEV (reference sequence). CDR3 length: 14 amino acids. Trimming shortened V by 10 bases and J by 1 base, and 15 bases separated the two germline ends. The CDR3 region is CATRGTSRTDTQYF. DNA for the CDR3: TGTGCCACCAGGGGGACTTCTCGCACAGATACGCAGTATTTT.

The chain couples TRBV2 to TRBJ1-5; D unresolved. Germline CDR1 SNHLY, CDR2 FYNNEI. CDR3 length equals 13 residues. Trimming took off 11 bases at V and 4 bases at J, with 15 bases between the two ends. Written as DNA, the CDR3 is TGTGCCGCCGGAGTTGAGGCTAATCAGCCCCAGCATTTT. It encodes CAAGVEANQPQHF.

The chain couples TRBV3-1 to TRBJ2-2; 8 nucleotides line up with TRBD2. The CDR3 spans 17 residues. The germline V gene encodes CDR1 LGHDT and CDR2 YNNKEL (reference sequence). J gave up 5 bases and V 1 base, and 9 bases lay outside the gene matches. This CDR3 is CASSQASGRGLTGELFF. The CDR3 bases are TGTGCCAGCAGCCAAGCGAGCGGGAGAGGACTTACCGGGGAGCTGTTTTTT.

The V and J genes are TRBV7-9 and TRBJ2-3; D gene uncertain. The CDR3 is 14 amino acids. V gave up 7 bases and J gave up 0 bases, with 11 bases separating them. The germline CDR1 and CDR2 sequences are SEHNR and FQNEAQ (reference sequence). CDR3 residues: CASTLNPSTDTQYF. CDR3 coding DNA: TGTGCCAGCACCCTCAACCCCAGCACAGATACGCAGTATTTT.

The chain employs TRBV11-1 and TRBJ2-1, with 13 bases identical to TRBD2. Germline V gives CDR1 SGHAT, CDR2 FQDESV (reference sequence). The CDR3 covers 19 residues. The V gene end was trimmed by 10 bases and the J gene end by 0 bases; junction bases not matched to a gene: 15. The CDR3 region has the DNA TGTGCCACTCTCTTAAGGCGGGGACTAGCGGGACTCTCCTACAATGAGCAGTTCTTC. This encodes CATLLRRGLAGLSYNEQFF.

The V and J genes are TRBV10-3 and TRBJ2-7; 11 positions match TRBD1. Trimming removed 3 bases from V and 2 bases from J; junction bases left unmatched: 6. Germline V lookup: CDR1 ENHRY, CDR2 SYGVKD. The CDR3 length is 16 residues. Here the CDR3 reads CAISDHRDRGTYEQYF. CDR3 DNA sequence: TGTGCCATCAGTGATCACCGGGACAGGGGGACCTACGAGCAGTACTTC.

This clonotype was recorded a few times. V usage is TRBV5-1 and J usage is TRBJ1-2; D ambiguous. This CDR3 region has 15 residues. The V gene's germline CDR1 is SGHRS and CDR2 YFSETQ. The V end lost 0 bases, the J end lost 1 base, and 10 bases lay between the germline ends. CDR3: CASSLDVSLNYGYTF. The CDR3 nucleotides read TGCGCCAGCAGCTTGGACGTCAGCCTTAACTATGGCTACACCTTC. The full variable domain, its missing parts supplied by reference TRBV5-1 and TRBJ1-2, is KAGVTQTPRYLIKTRGQQVTLSCSPISGHRSVSWYQQTPGQGLQFLFEYFSETQRNKGNFPGRFSGRQFSNSRSEMNVSTLELGDSALYLCASSLDVSLNYGYTFGSGTRLTVV.

This sequence joins TRBV5-1 and TRBJ2-6; 9 nucleotides align to TRBD1. This CDR3 contains 15 residues. V shed 7 bases, J shed 1 base, and the junction held 3 bases outside the gene matches. Germline V gene sequence: CDR1 SGHRS, CDR2 YFSETQ. The chain's CDR3 is CASEGTGSGANVLTF. For the CDR3, the DNA is TGCGCCAGCGAGGGGACAGGGTCTGGGGCCAACGTCCTGACTTTC.